What follows describes a single T cell receptor beta chain. Its antigen has not been determined. Base qualities are not at hand, and no much larger clone is one base apart. From its cysteine to its phenylalanine, the CDR3 spans 12 amino acids. Of all the DNA, just the CDR3 is kept, 36 bases in frame from base 1. V gives up 6 bases and J gives up 9 bases, and the segment between their germline ends measures 17 bases. From the germline V gene (reference sequence), CDR1 is DFQATT and CDR2 is SNEGSKA. Preparation of the library involved PCR. Sequencing was performed on an Illumina HiSeq 2500. Molecular barcoding was employed in the preparation of TCR libraries, with unique molecular identifiers being used to normalize TCRbeta repertoire quantification. TCRdb reworked the public reads: Q25 trimming with fastp, MiXCR clone assembly, productive beta chains retained. For every CDR3 protein sequence, its rows merge into one entry that carries the most common genes and DNA. This sample comprises some 600,000 distinct CDR3 sequences, under 15% of them detected only once. The ten largest clones represent about 2.2% of the sample.

The data belong to a study of T-cell reconstitution after alpha-beta-depleted transplantation in children (dated by TCRdb to 2015 to 2016). For the wider study: The study quantitatively tracked T-cell immune reconstitution after TCRalphabeta/CD19-depleted allogeneic hematopoietic cell transplantation in children using TCR repertoire profiling. Broad study findings and their caveats: Over subsequent months, a decline in hyperexpanded clone frequencies was noted, and after one year, T-cell counts and TCRbeta diversity were mostly ascribed to newly produced T cells. In some patients, the high TCRbeta diversity seen at day 60 was put down to recipient T cells and intrathymic progenitors that had survived conditioning. The apparently early alphabetaT-cell count recovery about two months after transplant was reportedly dependent on only several hundred rapidly expanded clones derived from non-depleted graft cells.

This sample's treatment or condition label indicates: allogeneic hematopoietic cell transplantation with graft depleted of TCRalphabeta T cells and CD19 B cells. The children who served as transplant recipients had been given grafts of TCRalphabeta/CD19-depleted allogeneic hematopoietic cells. The chain is made from TRBV20-1 and TRBJ2-5; perhaps TRBD2 is the D gene, with 5 bases matching. The sample here was PBMCs, mostly from graft donor cells, taken 360 days after TCRalphabeta/CD19-depleted stem cell transplant. The clonotype was recovered from a male patient aged 10 to 17 who had a stem cell transplant for acute myeloid leukemia, so the T cells may come from the graft donor. CDR3 region: CSALSGPGAQYF. In nucleotide form, the sequence is TGCAGTGCCCTATCGGGCCCCGGGGCCCAGTACTTC.